Listed here are 3 T cell receptor beta chains from one sample, sequenced in a study of shared clonotypes between healthy human individuals. TCRdb keeps only in-frame clones here, not all; method: immunoSEQ multiplex PCR. This table has about 1.4 million clones, roughly 96% appearing once. The sample was naive CD4+ T cells sorted from blood. The subset is: CD45RA+ positively selected. These receptors originate from a man younger than 45 in good health.

This rearrangement joins TRBV5-1 to TRBJ1-1; weak D call: TRBD1 (5 bases). The ends were cut back, 4 bases at V and 7 bases at J, with 8 bases in the middle. This CDR3 has 11 residues. Germline assignment: CDR1 SGHRS and CDR2 YFSETQ. CDR3 coding DNA: TGCGCCAGCAGCCGGGGGATTGAAGCTTTCTTT. Residues: CASSRGIEAFF.

V and J are TRBV28 and TRBJ2-7; 7 nucleotides line up with TRBD2. V dropped 5 bases and J dropped 0; count of bases not matched to a gene: 7. The CDR3 runs 15 residues. The germline V gene has CDR1 MDHEN and CDR2 SYDVKM. Here the CDR3 DNA reads TGTGCCAGCAGTCCCCCTGGCGGGAGCTCCTACGAGCAGTACTTC. The encoded protein is CASSPPGGSSYEQYF.

V usage is TRBV27 and J usage is TRBJ2-7; 7 nucleotides match TRBD1. The CDR3 loop spans 13 amino acids. V lost 0 bases and J lost 6; bases outside the gene matches: 2. Germline loops: CDR1 MNHEY, CDR2 SMNVEV (reference sequence). The CDR3 reads CASSLSTGIEQYF. CDR3 DNA: TGTGCCAGCAGTTTATCGACAGGGATCGAGCAGTACTTC.